This record covers a single T cell receptor (beta chain). Its antigen is as yet unknown. The sample is drawn from a study of shared clonotypes between healthy human individuals. Each sorted subset replicate got 200 ng genomic DNA, around 29,000 genomes. The protocol was immunoSEQ multiplex PCR, while the TCRdb copy is restricted to in-frame clones and leaves out a portion. The top ten hold about 0.39% of the sample, which has 2,500,000 or so clones, roughly 93% seen once. Germline V gives CDR1 SGHTA, CDR2 FQGTGA. The CDR3 extends over 17 amino acids. V gave up 2 bases and J gave up 4 bases, with 19 bases separating them. Regarding the study as a whole: The sharing of 4% to 5.5% of naive CD4 clonotypes was seen across a handful of donors.

The sample consisted of naive CD4+ T cells from PBMCs. Subset described: CD45RA+ positively selected. The V call is TRBV7-3, the J call TRBJ2-3; D may be TRBD2 (5 bases). This clonotype was obtained from a man aged 18 to 30 in good health. Some clones in this sample may be carry-over from other donors' samples. The CDR3 reads CASSLLAGLGRADTQYF. CDR3 DNA: TGTGCCAGCAGCTTATTGGCTGGCCTCGGGCGGGCAGATACGCAGTATTTT.